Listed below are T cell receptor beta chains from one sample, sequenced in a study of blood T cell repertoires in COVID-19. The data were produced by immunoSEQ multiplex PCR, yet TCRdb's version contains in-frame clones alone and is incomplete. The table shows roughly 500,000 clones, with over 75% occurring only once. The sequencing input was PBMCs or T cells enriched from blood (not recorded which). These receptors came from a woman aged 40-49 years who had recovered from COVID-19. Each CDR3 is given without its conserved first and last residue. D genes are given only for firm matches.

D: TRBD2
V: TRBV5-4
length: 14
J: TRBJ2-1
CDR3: ASSLAGIAGTHEQF

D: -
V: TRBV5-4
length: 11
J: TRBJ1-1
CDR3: ASSAGPGEVDF

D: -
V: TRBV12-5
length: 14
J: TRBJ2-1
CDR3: ASGIFAPRDSNEQF

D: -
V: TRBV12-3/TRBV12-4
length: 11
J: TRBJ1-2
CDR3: ASSLSGEYGYT

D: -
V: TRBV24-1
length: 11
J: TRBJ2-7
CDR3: ATSDRTTYEQY

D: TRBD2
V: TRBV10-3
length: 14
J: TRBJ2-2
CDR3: AISAPTSGNTGELF

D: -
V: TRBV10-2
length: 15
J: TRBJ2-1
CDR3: ASRVNVDGMADNEQF

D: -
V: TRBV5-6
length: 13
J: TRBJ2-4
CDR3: ASSFRTLAKNIQY

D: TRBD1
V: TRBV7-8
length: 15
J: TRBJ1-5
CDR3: ASSLAPGQRSDQPQH

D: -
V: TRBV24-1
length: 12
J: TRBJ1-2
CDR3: ATSGGGINYGYT

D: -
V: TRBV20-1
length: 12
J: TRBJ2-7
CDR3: SASGGRKVDEQY

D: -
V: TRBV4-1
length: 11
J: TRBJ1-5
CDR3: ASSQVSGQPQH

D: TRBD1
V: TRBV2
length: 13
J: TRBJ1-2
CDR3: ASSPRGTGTYGYT

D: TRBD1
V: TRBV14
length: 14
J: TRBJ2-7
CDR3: ASSQGGWTGPREQY

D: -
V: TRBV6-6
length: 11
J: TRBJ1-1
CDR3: ASSHTGITEAF

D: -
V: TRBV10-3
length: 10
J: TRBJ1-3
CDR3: AIGTTGNTIY

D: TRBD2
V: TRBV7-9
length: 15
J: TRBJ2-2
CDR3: ASSSKTSGLFPGELF

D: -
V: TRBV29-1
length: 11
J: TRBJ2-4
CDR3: SVAGIAKNIQY

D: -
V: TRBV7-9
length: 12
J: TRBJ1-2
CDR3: ASSPRTVSYGYT

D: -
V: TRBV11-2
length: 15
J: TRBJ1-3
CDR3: ASSSWGGTKGGNTIY

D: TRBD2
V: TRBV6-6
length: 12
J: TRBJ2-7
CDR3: ASRRLAGDHEQY

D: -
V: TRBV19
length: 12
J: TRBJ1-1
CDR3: ASSIMGLNTEAF

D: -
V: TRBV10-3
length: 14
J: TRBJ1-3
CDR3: AISPQVGARGNTIY

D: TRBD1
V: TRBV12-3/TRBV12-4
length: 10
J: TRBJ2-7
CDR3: ASRGQSYEQY

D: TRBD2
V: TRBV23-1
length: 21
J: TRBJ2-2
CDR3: ASSQTLPNRTSGSPPNTGELF

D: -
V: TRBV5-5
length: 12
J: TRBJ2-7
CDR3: ASSLDYGTYEPG

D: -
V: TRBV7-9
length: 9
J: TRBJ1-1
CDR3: ASSLSAEAF

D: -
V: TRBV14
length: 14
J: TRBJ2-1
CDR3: ASSQVSLPPYNEQF

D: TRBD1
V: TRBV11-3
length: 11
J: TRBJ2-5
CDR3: ASSSGGGETQY

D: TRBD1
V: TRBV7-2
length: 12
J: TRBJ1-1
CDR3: ASSFSGQDSAAF

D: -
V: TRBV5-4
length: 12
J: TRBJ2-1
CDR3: ASNPGASYNEQF

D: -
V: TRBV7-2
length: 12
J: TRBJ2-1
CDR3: ASSPTPAYNEQF

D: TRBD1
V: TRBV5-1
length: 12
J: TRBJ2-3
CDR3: ASSQDREPDTQY

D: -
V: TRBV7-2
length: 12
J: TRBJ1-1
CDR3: ASSLGSRVTEAF

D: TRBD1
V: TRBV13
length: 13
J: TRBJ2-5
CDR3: ASSPGFRGLETQY

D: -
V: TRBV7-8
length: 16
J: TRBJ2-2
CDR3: ASSPRSGRQRGFRELF

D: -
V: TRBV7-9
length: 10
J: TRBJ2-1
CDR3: ASSFLVNEQF

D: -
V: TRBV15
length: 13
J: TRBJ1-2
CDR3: ATSRAGGERYGYT

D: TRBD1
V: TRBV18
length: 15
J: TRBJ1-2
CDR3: ASASTPGTEPNYGYT

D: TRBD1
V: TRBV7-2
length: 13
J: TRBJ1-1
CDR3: ASSLGQGAYTEAF

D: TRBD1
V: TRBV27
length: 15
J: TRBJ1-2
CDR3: ASSSLDRVLYNYGYT

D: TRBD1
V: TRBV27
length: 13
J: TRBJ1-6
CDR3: ASSLGQGYNSPLH

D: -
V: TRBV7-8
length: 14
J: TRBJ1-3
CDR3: ASSIGGLSSGNTIY

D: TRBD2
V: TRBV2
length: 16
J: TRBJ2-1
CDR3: ASSGLGVAGVAYNEQF

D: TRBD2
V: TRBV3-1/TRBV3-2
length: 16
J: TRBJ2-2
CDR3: ASSQGETSGRITGELF

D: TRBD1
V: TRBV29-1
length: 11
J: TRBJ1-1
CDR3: SVLGQGNTEAF

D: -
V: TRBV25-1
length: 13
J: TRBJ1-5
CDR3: ASSAQGGSNQPQH

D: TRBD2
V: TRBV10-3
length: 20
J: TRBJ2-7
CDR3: AISSRETRNSAGGPGAYEQY

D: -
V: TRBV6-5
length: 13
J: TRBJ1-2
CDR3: ASSYYGGGNYGYT

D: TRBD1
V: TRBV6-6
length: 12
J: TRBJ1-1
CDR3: ASRYRGQGTEAF

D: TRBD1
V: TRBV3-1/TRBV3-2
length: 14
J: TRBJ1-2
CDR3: ASSQEGAGGARGYT

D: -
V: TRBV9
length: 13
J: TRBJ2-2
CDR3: ASSAPRSQTGELF

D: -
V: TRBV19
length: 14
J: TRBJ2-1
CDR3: ASSGLLDRGYNEQF